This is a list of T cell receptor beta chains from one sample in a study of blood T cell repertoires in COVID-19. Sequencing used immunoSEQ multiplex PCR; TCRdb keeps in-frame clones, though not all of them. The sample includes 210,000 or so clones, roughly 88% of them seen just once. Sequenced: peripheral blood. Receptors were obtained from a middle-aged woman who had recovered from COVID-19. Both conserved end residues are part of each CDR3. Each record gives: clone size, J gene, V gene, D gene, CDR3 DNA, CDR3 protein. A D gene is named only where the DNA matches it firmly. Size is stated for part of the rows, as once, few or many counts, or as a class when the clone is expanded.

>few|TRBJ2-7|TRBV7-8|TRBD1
TGTGCCAGCAGCACCCCGTACGGGACAGCCTCCTACGAGCAGTACTTC
CASSTPYGTASYEQYF
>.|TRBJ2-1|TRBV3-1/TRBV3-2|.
TGTGCCAGCAGCCAAGATATTTCTAGCGTCGACAATGAGCAGTTCTTC
CASSQDISSVDNEQFF
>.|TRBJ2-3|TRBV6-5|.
TGTGCCGTCGACGCTACTAGTGCGGTGACAGATACGCAGTATTTT
CAVDATSAVTDTQYF
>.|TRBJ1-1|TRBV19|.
TGTGCCAGTAGCCCTGGGCTTCTGAACACTGAAGCTTTCTTT
CASSPGLLNTEAFF
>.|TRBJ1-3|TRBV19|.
TGTGCCAGTAGTATCTCAGGGGCCCCTGGAAACACCATATATTTT
CASSISGAPGNTIYF
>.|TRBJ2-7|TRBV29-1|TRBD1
TGCAGCGCCTGTCCCACAGGGGACTACGAGCAGTACTTC
CSACPTGDYEQYF
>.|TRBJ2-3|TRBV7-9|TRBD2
TGTGCCAGCAGCCATAGCGGGAGATCAGATACGCAGTATTTT
CASSHSGRSDTQYF
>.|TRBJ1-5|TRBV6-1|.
TGTGCCAGCAGTGAAACGGGCGGGGTGCTAGCTAATCAGCCCCAGCATTTT
CASSETGGVLANQPQHF
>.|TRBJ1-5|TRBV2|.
TGTGCCAGCAGTGAGTGGGGGCTCGACCAGCCCCAGCATTTT
CASSEWGLDQPQHF
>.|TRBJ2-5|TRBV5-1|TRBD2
TGCGCCAGCAAAGCTAGCGGGAAAGAGACCCAGTACTTC
CASKASGKETQYF
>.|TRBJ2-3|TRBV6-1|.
TGTGCCAGCAGTGAACAGTCCGGGTCAGATACGCAGTATTTT
CASSEQSGSDTQYF
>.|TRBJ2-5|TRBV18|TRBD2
TGTGCCAGCTCACCGGCGGGAGGTAGGCCTCAAGAGACCCAGTACTTC
CASSPAGGRPQETQYF
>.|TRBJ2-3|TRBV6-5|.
TGTGCCAGCAGGACTAGGTCTCCGAGTACGCAGTATTTT
CASRTRSPSTQYF
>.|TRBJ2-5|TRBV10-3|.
TGTGCCATCAGTGCCGTCGCGGGACCTCAAGAGACCCAGTACTTC
CAISAVAGPQETQYF
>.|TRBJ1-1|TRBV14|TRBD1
TGTGCCAGCAGCCCACTTCAGGGGGATGAAGCTTTCTTT
CASSPLQGDEAFF
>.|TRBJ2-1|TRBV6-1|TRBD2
TGTGCCAGCAGTGAAGTCTGGCTAGCGGGGGCCTTAGCCACGAGGTTAAGCAGGTTCTTC
CASSEVWLAGALATRLSRFF
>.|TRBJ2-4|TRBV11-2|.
TGTGCCAGCAGCCTAGACTCCGCGCTAGCCAAAAACATTCAGTACTTC
CASSLDSALAKNIQYF
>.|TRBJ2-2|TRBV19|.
TGTGCCAGTAGTATCGAACGGGACACCGGGGAGCTGTTTTTT
CASSIERDTGELFF
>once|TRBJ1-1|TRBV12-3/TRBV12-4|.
TGTGCCAGCAGTCTGGGGCCGAACACTGAAGCTTTCTTT
CASSLGPNTEAFF
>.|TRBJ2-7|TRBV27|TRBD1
TGTGCCAGCAGTTCCCTACAGGGGTGGTCCTACGAGCAGTACTTC
CASSSLQGWSYEQYF
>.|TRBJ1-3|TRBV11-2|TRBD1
TGTGCCAGCAGCTTAGGGGAGAGACAGGGCACCATATATTTT
CASSLGERQGTIYF
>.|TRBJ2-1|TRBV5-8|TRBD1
TGTGCCAGCAGCACCGGACAGGGACCCGCGGACGAGCAGTTCTTC
CASSTGQGPADEQFF